This entry features one T cell receptor beta chain sequence. The antigen remains unidentified. The time point was: sample taken at primary tumor resection. Tumor, nontumor lung or frozen PBMC supplied whole RNA, sequenced without sorting. Germline CDR1 is DFQATT and CDR2 is SNEGSKA (reference sequence). The V gene lost 0 bases and the J gene lost 9 bases, with 9 bases spanning the gap. The CDR3 length is 12 residues. This sample was taken from a study of spatial heterogeneity in lung cancer. Study details: There were consistently more beta-chain sequences detected than alpha-chain sequences. The correlation between TCR transcript counts in tumor regions and a T cell module score from matched bulk RNA-seq was strong. Study-wide findings and caveats: Counts of expanded alpha and beta TCRs within tumors tracked the tumor nonsynonymous mutation count.

From the 5' RACE reads, TCRdb called clonotypes with MiXCR, one entry per CDR3 protein. The sample contains 5,000 to 6,000 distinct CDR3 sequences, 26% of which appear only once. The specimen was lung tumor tissue, collected at surgery. This clonotype originated in a male donor with early-stage non-small cell lung cancer. J is TRBJ2-1 and V is TRBV20-1; D not certain. The CDR3 DNA reads TGCAGTGCTAGAGATTTGGCGGCTGAGCAGTTCTTC. The encoded protein is CSARDLAAEQFF.